The 28 T cell receptor beta chains in this list originate from one sample, sequenced in a study of CD8+ T cells in alopecia areata. Investigators isolated RNA and reverse transcribed it into cDNA to act as the sequencing template. Only in-frame clones appear in the TCRdb table, and some are missing; sequencing was by immunoSEQ multiplex PCR. The data hold roughly 100,000 clones, with around 50% observed a single time. Material for sequencing was CD4+ T cells sorted from blood. All receptors derive from a human donor in good health.

The chain combines TRBV15 with TRBJ2-5; 9 bases agree with TRBD2. The CDR3 is made up of 15 amino acids. From germline, CDR1 is LNHNV and CDR2 YYDKDF (reference sequence). Trimming removed 3 bases from V and 1 base from J; junction bases left unmatched: 3. CDR3 loop: CATSRTSGSQETQYF. In DNA form, the CDR3 reads TGTGCCACCAGCAGGACTAGCGGTTCCCAAGAGACCCAGTACTTC.

The V and J genes are TRBV7-2 and TRBJ2-1; 8 positions agree with TRBD1. V gave up 1 base and J gave up 7 bases; unmatched junction bases: 6. There are 15 residues in the CDR3. The V gene's germline CDR1 is SGHTA and CDR2 FQGNSA. The CDR3 protein is CASSLDQYRGNEQFF. The CDR3 region has the DNA TGTGCCAGCAGCTTAGACCAATACAGGGGGAATGAGCAGTTCTTC.

This clone was recorded only once. The chain is built from TRBV7-2 and TRBJ2-3; 7 bases are shared with TRBD2. This CDR3 comprises 16 residues. V lost 1 base, J lost 8 bases, and 12 bases stayed unmatched. Germline V gene lookup returns CDR1 SGHTA and CDR2 FQGNSA. The CDR3 reads CASSLGPAGWQGTQYF. CDR3 sequence (DNA): TGTGCCAGCAGCTTAGGGCCAGCGGGGTGGCAGGGTACGCAGTATTTT.

This clone was seen a few times. The chain is built from TRBV7-2 and TRBJ1-2; possibly TRBD1 for D (5 bases). The germline V gene encodes CDR1 SGHTA and CDR2 FQGNSA. The V gene lost 3 bases and the J gene lost 8 bases, with 13 bases spanning the gap. This CDR3 has 13 amino acids. DNA for the CDR3: TGTGCCAGCAGCTTGGTCAGGGTGAGGGGCTACACCTTC. Its protein product is CASSLVRVRGYTF.

The CDR3 reads CASSVGGAYTEAFF. Here the CDR3 DNA reads TGTGCCAGCAGTGTAGGGGGCGCATACACTGAAGCTTTCTTT. V and J are TRBV25-1 and TRBJ1-1, with 7 nucleotides matching TRBD1. Germline assignment: CDR1 MGHDK and CDR2 SYGVNS. The V gene end was trimmed by 4 bases and the J gene end by 3 bases; junction bases not matched to a gene: 5. This CDR3 spans 14 amino acids.

The gene calls are TRBV7-9 and TRBJ2-3; D is unresolved. CDR3 size: 11 residues. The V gene's germline CDR1 is SEHNR and CDR2 FQNEAQ (reference sequence). V lost 5 bases to trimming and J lost 2 bases, with 2 bases between them. CDR3 sequence: CASSNTDTQYF. The CDR3 bases are TGTGCCAGCAGCAACACAGATACGCAGTATTTT.

The count of this clone is one. The rearrangement uses TRBV15 and TRBJ2-3; the D gene is possibly TRBD1 (6 bases). The germline gives CDR1 LNHNV, CDR2 YYDKDF (reference sequence). The CDR3 length is 16 residues. Trimming pared 6 bases from V and 1 base from J, leaving 17 bases between. CDR3 sequence: CATRFTGFRGTDTQYF. In DNA, the CDR3 is TGTGCCACCAGATTTACAGGGTTTAGGGGCACAGATACGCAGTATTTT. The full variable domain, rest sourced from reference TRBV15 and TRBJ2-3, is DAMVIQNPRYQVTQFGKPVTLSCSQTLNHNVMYWYQQKSSQAPKLLFHYYDKDFNNEADTPDNFQSRRPNTSFCFLDIRSPGLGDTAMYLCATRFTGFRGTDTQYFGPGTRLTVL.

The CDR3 reads CASSAEGYRPTDTQYF. CDR3 DNA: TGTGCCAGCAGCGCGGAGGGCTACCGGCCGACAGATACGCAGTATTTT. The chain recombines TRBV11-2 with TRBJ2-3; D might be TRBD2 (6 bases). The ends were cut back, 5 bases at V and 3 bases at J, with 18 bases in the middle. Germline CDR1 SGHAT, CDR2 FQNNGV. CDR3 length equals 16 residues.

This clone showed up just a few times. This chain joins TRBV7-2 and TRBJ1-5; the D gene is possibly TRBD1 (5 bases). The CDR3 extends over 15 amino acids. V lost 0 bases to trimming and J lost 4 bases, with 10 bases between them. Germline V gene data show CDR1 as SGHTA and CDR2 as FQGNSA. The chain's CDR3 is CASSLASGLNQPQHF. The DNA for the CDR3 is TGTGCCAGCAGCTTAGCGTCGGGACTTAATCAGCCCCAGCATTTT.

The V call is TRBV29-1, the J call TRBJ1-1; 8 nucleotides align to TRBD1. V lost 6 bases to trimming and J lost 8 bases; unmatched junction nucleotides: 14. Germline V gene lookup returns CDR1 SQVTM and CDR2 ANQGSEA. The CDR3 length is 14 residues. The CDR3 is CSVLLQGEVQEAFF. The CDR3 DNA follows: TGCAGCGTCCTATTACAGGGGGAAGTGCAGGAAGCTTTCTTT.

The rearrangement links TRBV27 to TRBJ2-3; D remains ambiguous. Germline values: CDR1 MNHEY, CDR2 SMNVEV (reference sequence). Trimming pared 7 bases from V and 0 bases from J, leaving 14 bases between. CDR3 size: 15 residues. CDR3 loop: CASKNWADSTDTQYF. In nucleotides, the CDR3 is TGTGCCAGCAAAAATTGGGCGGACAGCACAGATACGCAGTATTTT.

In its sample, this clone was seen a few times. J is TRBJ1-5 and V is TRBV5-1; 7 bases align to TRBD1. Germline loops: CDR1 SGHRS, CDR2 YFSETQ. The CDR3 is made up of 14 amino acids. J was trimmed by 12 bases and V by 4 bases; bases with no gene match: 13. In DNA, the CDR3 is TGCGCCAGCAGCCCGGACCCGACAGGGCGCATCCAGCATTTT. This translates into CASSPDPTGRIQHF.

The gene calls are TRBV14 and TRBJ1-6, with a possible D match to TRBD1 (6 bases). With 1 base removed from V and 0 bases from J, the gap between germline ends came to 10 bases. The CDR3 totals 17 residues. From germline, CDR1 is SGHDN and CDR2 FVKESK. CDR3 region: CASSQGGASSYNSPLHF. DNA for the CDR3: TGTGCCAGCAGCCAAGGGGGGGCGAGCTCCTATAATTCACCCCTCCACTTT. Combining the CDR3 with reference TRBV14 and TRBJ1-6 gives the whole variable domain EAGVTQFPSHSVIEKGQTVTLRCDPISGHDNLYWYRRVMGKEIKFLLHFVKESKQDESGMPNNRFLAERTGGTYSTLKVQPAELEDSGVYFCASSQGGASSYNSPLHFGNGTRLTVT.

Concerning this clone: Other DNA sequences in the sample encode the same CDR3. The gene calls are TRBV7-9 and TRBJ1-6; tentative D call: TRBD1 (5 bases). Trimming took 1 base from V and 5 from J, leaving 9 bases between them. Per the germline V gene, CDR1 is SEHNR and CDR2 is FQNEAQ (reference sequence). The CDR3 covers 15 residues. For the CDR3, the DNA is TGTGCCAGCAGCTTAGGGCAGGGTGATAATTCACCCCTCCACTTT. This codes for CASSLGQGDNSPLHF. The entire variable domain, with the rest obtained from reference TRBV7-9 and TRBJ1-6, is as follows: DTGVSQNPRHKITKRGQNVTFRCDPISEHNRLYWYRQTLGQGPEFLTYFQNEAQLEKSRLLSDRFSAERPKGSFSTLEIQRTEQGDSAMYLCASSLGQGDNSPLHFGNGTRLTVT.

This clone was found once. The rearrangement uses TRBV30 and TRBJ1-5, with D possibly matching TRBD1 (5 bases). V lost 3 bases and J 2 bases, leaving 14 bases between the germline ends. CDR1 and CDR2 (germline): GTSNPN, SVGIG (reference sequence). The CDR3 is 15 residues long. CDR3 nucleotides: TGTGCCTGGAGGGGTACGGGGCGGGGCAATCAGCCCCAGCATTTT. Amino acids: CAWRGTGRGNQPQHF. Based on the CDR3 plus reference TRBV30 and TRBJ1-5, the full variable domain is SQTIHQWPATLVQPVGSPLSLECTVEGTSNPNLYWYRQAAGRGLQLLFYSVGIGQISSEVPQNLSASRPQDRQFILSSKKLLLSDSGFYLCAWRGTGRGNQPQHFGDGTRLSIL.

The chain employs TRBV15 and TRBJ2-5, with D possibly TRBD1 on 5 matching bases. Germline V CDR1 and CDR2: LNHNV, YYDKDF (reference sequence). There are 15 residues in the CDR3. V lost 4 bases and J lost 5, with 17 bases in between. CDR3 protein: CATSTTQGSRETQYF. DNA for the CDR3: TGTGCCACCAGCACGACCCAGGGATCAAGGGAGACCCAGTACTTC.

The J gene is TRBJ2-5, the V gene TRBV15; D unresolved. The V end was cut by 5 bases, the J end by 2 bases, with 6 bases between. Germline loops: CDR1 LNHNV, CDR2 YYDKDF (reference sequence). This CDR3 is 12 amino acids long. The CDR3 coding sequence is TGTGCCACCAGCCGTCAGCAAGAGACCCAGTACTTC. It codes for CATSRQQETQYF.

The chain couples TRBV6-6 to TRBJ1-2; perhaps TRBD1 as D (5 bases). The CDR3 length is 13 residues. V was clipped by 4 bases and J by 2 bases, with 8 bases between them. The germline V gene has CDR1 MNHNY and CDR2 SVGAGI (reference sequence). Written as DNA, the CDR3 is TGTGCCAGCAGTTCCACAGGAAACTATGGCTACACCTTC. It is translated as CASSSTGNYGYTF.

The V gene is TRBV5-1, the J gene TRBJ2-5, with D unclear. This CDR3 is built from 15 residues. The ends were cut back, 1 base at V and 1 base at J, with 11 bases in the middle. Germline V gene data show CDR1 as SGHRS and CDR2 as YFSETQ. The CDR3 region has the DNA TGCGCCAGCAGCTTGCAGAGCCGGTCCCAAGAGACCCAGTACTTC. Its protein is CASSLQSRSQETQYF.

The rearrangement joins TRBV7-9 to TRBJ2-7, with a possible D match to TRBD1 (6 bases). This CDR3 spans 14 amino acids. The V gene lost 8 bases and the J gene lost 3 bases, with 17 bases spanning the gap. Germline V gene lookup returns CDR1 SEHNR and CDR2 FQNEAQ (reference sequence). The CDR3 sequence is CASAPPQGYYEQYF. The CDR3 coding sequence is TGTGCCAGCGCCCCTCCCCAGGGGTACTACGAGCAGTACTTC.

The gene calls are TRBV7-2 and TRBJ2-1; 14 bases line up with TRBD2. CDR3 length: 16 residues. The germline V gene has CDR1 SGHTA and CDR2 FQGNSA. V shed 0 bases and J 7 bases; nucleotides not matched to a gene: 2. The CDR3 loop reads CASSLAGLAGVNEQFF. The CDR3 DNA sequence: TGTGCCAGCAGCTTAGCGGGACTAGCGGGGGTTAATGAGCAGTTCTTC.

The chain joins TRBV29-1 to TRBJ1-1, with D possibly matching TRBD1 (5 bases). With 4 bases removed from V and 7 bases from J, the gap between germline ends came to 16 bases. This CDR3 has 13 residues. Per germline, CDR1 SQVTM and CDR2 ANQGSEA. The CDR3 DNA is TGCAGCGTTGCGATCGGGGGACGACGTGAAGCTTTCTTT. This translates into CSVAIGGRREAFF.

This clone was counted once. The genes are TRBV7-2 and TRBJ2-1; D remains unclear. V lost 0 bases and J lost 3, with 6 bases in between. Germline-derived CDR1 and CDR2 are SGHTA and FQGNSA. The CDR3 spans 14 residues. CDR3 residues: CASSLALSYNEQFF. The CDR3 region has the DNA TGTGCCAGCAGCTTAGCGCTCAGCTACAATGAGCAGTTCTTC.

The chain joins TRBV6-6 to TRBJ2-3; tentatively, D is TRBD2 (7 bases). This CDR3 is 14 amino acids long. The germline CDR1 and CDR2 sequences are MNHNY and SVGAGI (reference sequence). Trimming cost V 6 bases and J 4 bases, with 14 bases left between them. The CDR3 coding sequence is TGTGCCAGCAGCTACGGGGGGCCGGCAGATACGCAGTATTTT. This encodes CASSYGGPADTQYF.

This chain connects TRBV2 to TRBJ2-7, with 9 bases fitting TRBD1. The CDR3 extends over 16 amino acids. The V and J ends lost 4 bases and 4 bases, in that order; junction bases with no gene match: 11. Germline values: CDR1 SNHLY, CDR2 FYNNEI. CDR3 loop: CASSGVKHRGLYEQYF. The CDR3 region has the DNA TGTGCCAGCAGTGGGGTAAAGCACAGGGGGCTTTACGAGCAGTACTTC.

This chain connects TRBV2 to TRBJ2-7; 8 bases align to TRBD1. CDR1 is SNHLY, CDR2 FYNNEI, per germline. V dropped 6 bases and J dropped 2; count of bases not matched to a gene: 6. The CDR3 runs to 14 residues. The CDR3 coding sequence is TGTGCCAGCAGACATTTACAGGGGGCCTACGAGCAGTACTTC. Translated: CASRHLQGAYEQYF.

This chain uses TRBV7-2 with TRBJ1-2, with D perhaps TRBD1 (5 bases). The CDR3 is 16 residues long. Germline-derived CDR1 and CDR2 are SGHTA and FQGNSA. V lost 0 bases and J lost 8, with 19 bases in between. CDR3 DNA: TGTGCCAGCAGCTTAGCGGTCTCCCAAGGGGCGCAGGGCTACACCTTC. Translation: CASSLAVSQGAQGYTF.

The chain recombines TRBV25-1 with TRBJ2-7, with a weak D call TRBD1 (6 bases). The CDR3 runs 13 residues. CDR1 and CDR2 from the germline V gene are MGHDK and SYGVNS. V lost 3 bases, J lost 4 bases, and 10 bases lay in between. Here the CDR3 reads CASSDTQGYEQYF. The DNA of the CDR3 is TGTGCCAGCAGTGACACACAGGGTTACGAGCAGTACTTC.